A single sample is the source of the 15 T cell receptor beta chains below, sequenced in a study of shared clonotypes between healthy human individuals. Data came from immunoSEQ multiplex PCR; TCRdb stores just in-frame clones and leaves some out. The profile shows over a million clones, 98% to 99% of them singletons. Source material: naive CD4+ T cells sorted from blood. Subset noted: CD45RA+ positively selected. The origin of the receptors is a man aged 30-40 years in good health.

The genes are TRBV18 and TRBJ1-5; D perhaps matches TRBD1 (6 bases). Deletions cut 2 bases from V and 0 bases from J, with 8 bases between. Germline V gene data show CDR1 as KGHSH and CDR2 as LQKENI. The CDR3 has 15 amino acids. The CDR3 coding sequence is TGTGCCAGCTCACCAGCAGGGGATAGCAATCAGCCCCAGCATTTT. It is translated as CASSPAGDSNQPQHF. Full variable domain (rest looked up from reference TRBV18 and TRBJ1-5): NAGVMQNPRHLVRRRGQEARLRCSPMKGHSHVYWYRQLPEEGLKFMVYLQKENIIDESGMPKERFSAEFPKEGPSILRIQQVVRGDSAAYFCASSPAGDSNQPQHFGDGTRLSIL.

This clone was found once. The CDR3: CASSVHEADTQYF. The CDR3, as DNA: TGTGCCAGCTCAGTCCATGAAGCAGATACGCAGTATTTT. This sequence joins TRBV18 and TRBJ2-3; D call uncertain. The CDR3 is 13 residues long. Germline CDR1 is KGHSH and CDR2 is LQKENI. V shed 5 bases and J shed 4 bases, with 10 bases lying between them.

The chain links TRBV28 to TRBJ2-2; the D gene is possibly TRBD2 (6 bases). CDR1 is MDHEN and CDR2 is SYDVKM in the germline V gene. The V and J ends lost 5 bases and 0 bases respectively, with 13 bases between them. The CDR3 sequence is 16 residues long. CDR3 coding DNA: TGTGCCAGCAGTCGTGCTAGCGCCCCGAACACCGGGGAGCTGTTTTTT. This codes for CASSRASAPNTGELFF. The full variable domain, in which reference TRBV28 and TRBJ2-2 provide the parts outside the CDR3, is DVKVTQSSRYLVKRTGEKVFLECVQDMDHENMFWYRQDPGLGLRLIYFSYDVKMKEKGDIPEGYSVSREKKERFSLILESASTNQTSMYLCASSRASAPNTGELFFGEGSRLTVL.

V usage is TRBV4-2 and J usage is TRBJ2-3; the D gene is possibly TRBD2 (7 bases). Germline lookup yields CDR1 LGHNA and CDR2 YNFKEQ. The V end lost 3 bases, the J end lost 0 bases, and 13 bases lay between the germline ends. The CDR3 contains 16 residues. CDR3 sequence: CASSQGGGSSTDTQYF. CDR3 nucleotides: TGTGCCAGCAGCCAGGGGGGCGGGAGCAGCACAGATACGCAGTATTTT.

The chain uses TRBV6-4 and TRBJ1-2, with TRBD1 identical over 7 bases. CDR1 is MRHNA, CDR2 SNTAGT, per germline. The CDR3 consists of 13 residues. Trimming cost V 3 bases and J 2 bases; bases outside gene matches: 0. Written as DNA, the CDR3 is TGTGCCAGCAGTGAGACAGGGAACTATGGCTACACCTTC. Translated, it gives CASSETGNYGYTF.

In regard to this clone: The sample has other DNA sequences that encode this CDR3 too. The chain links TRBV28 to TRBJ2-7, with D hard to call. CDR1 MDHEN and CDR2 SYDVKM come from the germline V gene. V dropped 6 bases and J dropped 4 bases, with 10 bases sitting between them. This CDR3 has 12 amino acids. CDR3 nucleotide sequence: TGTGCCAGCAGCCTCGCTGGGTACGAGCAGTACTTC. Translation: CASSLAGYEQYF. Using reference TRBV28 and TRBJ2-7 for the parts outside the CDR3, the full variable domain is DVKVTQSSRYLVKRTGEKVFLECVQDMDHENMFWYRQDPGLGLRLIYFSYDVKMKEKGDIPEGYSVSREKKERFSLILESASTNQTSMYLCASSLAGYEQYFGPGTRLTVT.

The J gene is TRBJ2-7, the V gene TRBV6-1; TRBD1 is a possible D gene (5 bases). The germline CDR1 and CDR2 sequences are MNHNS and SASEGT. The CDR3 is made up of 12 amino acids. V was clipped by 8 bases and J by 3 bases, with 11 bases between them. CDR3 DNA sequence: TGTGCCAGCGGACACCGCTTCTACGAGCAGTACTTC. Protein: CASGHRFYEQYF.

The gene calls are TRBV6-6 and TRBJ2-1; 7 positions match TRBD1. V shed 5 bases, J shed 5 bases, and the junction held 9 bases outside the gene matches. Germline CDR1 and CDR2: MNHNY and SVGAGI (reference sequence). The CDR3 extends over 15 amino acids. The CDR3 region has the DNA TGTGCCAGCAGTCAGACAGGGTCCAGAAACAATGAGCAGTTCTTC. Translating it yields CASSQTGSRNNEQFF.

Here the CDR3 DNA reads TGTGCCAGCCAAGGAGGAGATACGCAGTATTTT. Translation: CASQGGDTQYF. This chain uses TRBV5-4 with TRBJ2-3, with a tentative D call TRBD2 (5 bases). V gave up 7 bases and J gave up 5 bases, with 8 bases separating them. The CDR3 contains 11 residues. Germline V gives CDR1 SGHNT, CDR2 YYREEE (reference sequence).

The chain links TRBV11-2 to TRBJ1-2; tentatively, D is TRBD1 (5 bases). Trimming cost V 4 bases and J 10 bases, with 19 bases left between them. The CDR3 totals 14 residues. The germline V gene encodes CDR1 SGHAT and CDR2 FQNNGV. CDR3 in DNA: TGTGCCAGCAGCTCGGGGAATTGGGGCCTCGACTACACCTTC. Its translation: CASSSGNWGLDYTF.

This clone was observed once. The chain has TRBV19 and TRBJ1-3; unclear D gene. Germline V gives CDR1 LNHDA, CDR2 SQIVND (reference sequence). The V gene lost 3 bases and the J gene lost 2 bases, with 5 bases spanning the gap. The CDR3 covers 13 residues. CDR3 amino acids: CASSIHAGNTIYF. Here the CDR3 DNA reads TGTGCCAGTAGTATCCATGCTGGAAACACCATATATTTT.

The gene calls are TRBV7-2 and TRBJ2-3; D is undetermined. Trimming shortened V by 5 bases and J by 8 bases, and 8 bases separated the two germline ends. Germline V gene lookup returns CDR1 SGHTA and CDR2 FQGNSA. The CDR3 runs to 11 residues. CDR3 residues: CASSIYGTQYF. CDR3 DNA: TGTGCCAGCAGCATCTACGGTACGCAGTATTTT.

In this sample, this clone turned up once. The chain recombines TRBV30 with TRBJ1-4; 9 bases agree with TRBD1. Per germline, CDR1 GTSNPN and CDR2 SVGIG (reference sequence). The ends lost 1 base at V and 7 bases at J; junction bases unmatched: 4. The CDR3 covers 14 residues. Here the CDR3 reads CAWSGRDRAEKLFF. DNA of the CDR3: TGTGCCTGGAGTGGCCGGGACAGGGCTGAAAAACTGTTTTTT.

This chain uses TRBV28 with TRBJ2-5; D is unclear. CDR1 and CDR2 from the germline V gene are MDHEN and SYDVKM. The germline V and J ends were trimmed by 5 bases and 2 bases, with 12 bases remaining between them. The CDR3 is 14 residues long. The DNA for the CDR3 is TGTGCCAGCAGTCCAGGACCAAGTCAAGAGACCCAGTACTTC. The encoded protein is CASSPGPSQETQYF.

The V and J genes are TRBV2 and TRBJ2-5, with D hard to call. Deletions cut 8 bases from V and 4 bases from J, with 11 bases between. This CDR3 has 12 amino acids. Germline V lookup: CDR1 SNHLY, CDR2 FYNNEI. The CDR3 nucleotides are TGTGCCAGCGAAACGACGGGAGAGACCCAGTACTTC. It is translated as CASETTGETQYF.